The 23 T cell receptor beta chains reported below all come from one sample, sequenced in a study of T cell changes during pregnancy in multiple sclerosis. Sequencing was performed with immunoSEQ multiplex PCR; in TCRdb, only in-frame clones are kept and a portion is missing. The table lists about 39,000 clones, roughly 94% of them singletons. The source material was peripheral blood, sampled in the third trimester of pregnancy. These receptors came from a female donor with multiple sclerosis, enrolled in a pregnancy study.

The V gene is TRBV10-3, the J gene TRBJ2-2; no clear D gene. The germline V and J ends were trimmed by 0 bases and 6 bases, with 11 bases remaining between them. CDR3 length equals 15 residues. Germline assignment: CDR1 ENHRY and CDR2 SYGVKD. The CDR3 loop reads CAISESFLAAGELFF. The DNA for the CDR3 is TGTGCCATCAGTGAGTCGTTTTTGGCAGCCGGGGAGCTGTTTTTT.

The chain combines TRBV25-1 with TRBJ1-1; D is ambiguous. Trimming stripped 3 bases from V and 2 bases from J, with 7 bases between. CDR3 length: 13 amino acids. Germline-derived CDR1 and CDR2 are MGHDK and SYGVNS. DNA for the CDR3: TGTGCCAGCAGTGACCACACAAACACTGAAGCTTTCTTT. Translated, it gives CASSDHTNTEAFF.

The chain has TRBV18 and TRBJ2-7; 7 bases agree with TRBD1. Germline assignment: CDR1 KGHSH and CDR2 LQKENI. V trimming: 3 bases; J trimming: 3 bases; junction bases outside the gene matches: 11. The CDR3 has 16 residues. The CDR3 coding sequence is TGTGCCAGCTCACCGACAGGGTTCGGTGTCAGCTACGAGCAGTACTTC. Encoded protein: CASSPTGFGVSYEQYF.

V gene TRBV2 combines with J gene TRBJ2-1; the match to TRBD1 covers 8 bases. The CDR3 loop spans 14 amino acids. CDR1 and CDR2 (germline): SNHLY, FYNNEI. J gave up 7 bases and V 9 bases, and 11 bases lay outside the gene matches. The CDR3: CARSTGTGGNEQFF. CDR3 coding DNA: TGTGCCAGATCTACCGGGACAGGTGGGAATGAGCAGTTCTTC.

The chain couples TRBV5-1 to TRBJ2-7, with TRBD2 matching 8 bases. The CDR3 covers 15 residues. Trimming cost V 4 bases and J 2 bases; bases outside gene matches: 8. Germline lookup yields CDR1 SGHRS and CDR2 YFSETQ. CDR3 loop: CASSTTSGIAYEQYF. The CDR3 coding sequence is TGCGCCAGCAGCACCACTAGCGGAATTGCCTACGAGCAGTACTTC.

The rearrangement uses TRBV27 and TRBJ1-6; D remains ambiguous. The CDR3 has 13 residues. The V end lost 7 bases, the J end lost 7 bases, and 11 bases lay between the germline ends. The germline gives CDR1 MNHEY, CDR2 SMNVEV (reference sequence). Written as DNA, the CDR3 is TGTGCCAGCAAAGGGAGCACAAATTCACCCCTCCACTTT. Protein sequence: CASKGSTNSPLHF.

The gene calls are TRBV15 and TRBJ2-2; 9 nucleotides match TRBD2. The CDR3 contains 19 residues. Germline CDR1 is LNHNV and CDR2 is YYDKDF (reference sequence). V was pared by 0 bases and J by 7 bases, with 15 bases of the junction left unmatched. CDR3 in amino acids: CATSRDRGAGLAWGGELFF. CDR3 sequence (DNA): TGTGCCACCAGCAGAGATCGGGGGGCCGGACTAGCGTGGGGCGGGGAGCTGTTTTTT.

The chain combines TRBV10-3 with TRBJ1-2, with D perhaps TRBD1 (5 bases). Germline CDR1 is ENHRY and CDR2 is SYGVKD. This CDR3 is built from 15 residues. V lost 0 bases to trimming and J lost 2 bases, with 10 bases between them. CDR3 sequence: CAISESTVLNYGYTF. DNA for the CDR3: TGTGCCATCAGTGAGTCGACAGTACTAAACTATGGCTACACCTTC.

The rearrangement joins TRBV11-2 to TRBJ2-2; 11 bases are a match to TRBD1. V trimming: 5 bases; J trimming: 1 base; junction bases outside the gene matches: 3. Per the germline V gene, CDR1 is SGHAT and CDR2 is FQNNGV. The CDR3 spans 16 residues. As DNA, the CDR3 is TGTGCCAGCAGCCCTGGGACAGGGGGGAACACCGGGGAGCTGTTTTTT. Protein sequence: CASSPGTGGNTGELFF.

The gene calls are TRBV9 and TRBJ2-1; perhaps TRBD1 as D (6 bases). Germline CDR1 reads SGDLS; CDR2 reads YYNGEE. V lost 0 bases to trimming and J lost 6 bases, with 10 bases between them. This CDR3 is 14 amino acids long. DNA of the CDR3: TGTGCCAGCAGCGTAGGGGGGCCAGTCAATGAGCAGTTCTTC. Translation: CASSVGGPVNEQFF.

The J gene is TRBJ2-1, the V gene TRBV9; TRBD2 matches 13 bases. The CDR3 sequence is 16 residues long. The germline CDR1 and CDR2 sequences are SGDLS and YYNGEE. Trimming at V came to 0 bases and at J to 9 bases, leaving 6 bases not matched to a gene. CDR3 nucleotides: TGTGCCAGCAGCGTAGCGGCCCGACTAGCGGGAGGTGAGCAGTTCTTC. This encodes CASSVAARLAGGEQFF.

This rearrangement joins TRBV2 to TRBJ1-6, with D unresolved. Per the germline V gene, CDR1 is SNHLY and CDR2 is FYNNEI. V lost 5 bases to trimming and J lost 5 bases, with 10 bases between them. The CDR3 spans 14 residues. CDR3 nucleotide sequence: TGTGCCAGCAGTCTAGAAACGGATAATTCACCCCTCCACTTT. It yields the protein CASSLETDNSPLHF.

The rearrangement joins TRBV18 to TRBJ2-7, with D maybe TRBD1 (6 bases). This CDR3 has 18 amino acids. CDR1 and CDR2 (germline): KGHSH, LQKENI. V was cut by 4 bases and J by 6 bases, with 28 bases left in between. CDR3 coding DNA: TGTGCCAGCTCACGGGGACCTAACAGGGCACGGAGCTCTTCCGAGCAGTACTTC. It yields the protein CASSRGPNRARSSSEQYF.

The chain is built from TRBV5-4 and TRBJ2-2; 8 positions agree with TRBD1. Germline V CDR1 and CDR2: SGHNT, YYREEE (reference sequence). Germline trimming cut 4 bases from V and 4 bases from J; bases unmatched to any gene: 6. The length of the CDR3 is 15 residues. The DNA of the CDR3 is TGTGCCAGCAGCGGACAGGGATCCCGCACCGGGGAGCTGTTTTTT. It is translated as CASSGQGSRTGELFF.

The rearrangement links TRBV27 to TRBJ2-1; D is unclear. This CDR3 contains 14 residues. CDR1 is MNHEY, CDR2 SMNVEV, per germline (reference sequence). V was cut by 8 bases and J by 8 bases, with 19 bases left in between. CDR3 in DNA: TGTGCCAGCGCCCCGCGCACCCCGTCCGATGAGCAGTTCTTC. This translates into CASAPRTPSDEQFF.

The chain joins TRBV4-3 to TRBJ2-3; TRBD2 matches at 8 bases. V was clipped by 0 bases and J by 1 base; unmatched bases: 3. The CDR3 runs to 16 residues. Germline V CDR1 and CDR2: LGHNA, YSLEER. Here the CDR3 DNA reads TGCGCCAGCAGCCAAGAAAGCGGGGGACGCACAGATACGCAGTATTTT. It yields the protein CASSQESGGRTDTQYF.

Only one count was recorded for this clone. The gene calls are TRBV28 and TRBJ1-5; a weak D match, TRBD1 (6 bases). Trimming took off 5 bases at V and 4 bases at J, with 21 bases between the two ends. Germline loops: CDR1 MDHEN, CDR2 SYDVKM. CDR3 length equals 17 residues. CDR3 loop: CASSPPTGLAKNQPQHF. CDR3 nucleotides: TGTGCCAGCAGTCCCCCCACAGGGTTGGCAAAGAATCAGCCCCAGCATTTT.

The CDR3 DNA sequence: TGTGCCAGCAGCCAACCACCTGGGACAGGGGACTATGGCTACACCTTC. The encoded protein is CASSQPPGTGDYGYTF. The gene calls are TRBV5-6 and TRBJ1-2; TRBD1 matches 10 bases. Germline V lookup: CDR1 SGHDT, CDR2 YYEEEE. The CDR3 has 16 amino acids. With 4 bases clipped from V and 3 bases from J, the junction kept 9 bases outside the gene matches.

The CDR3 loop is CASSRVTGGDQPQHF. CDR3 in DNA: TGTGCCAGCAGCCGCGTGACAGGGGGTGATCAGCCCCAGCATTTT. The chain couples TRBV21-1 to TRBJ1-5; no DNA check was done on the table's D call, TRBD1. TRBV21-1 is a documented pseudogene. This CDR3 spans 15 amino acids.

The chain joins TRBV7-2 to TRBJ2-3, with a weak D call TRBD1 (5 bases). Trimming stripped 6 bases from V and 2 bases from J, with 12 bases between. Germline assignment: CDR1 SGHTA and CDR2 FQGNSA. This CDR3 region has 14 residues. CDR3 sequence reads: CASSWQGATDTQYF. CDR3 in DNA: TGTGCCAGCAGTTGGCAGGGTGCCACAGATACGCAGTATTTT.

The chain joins TRBV9 to TRBJ1-2, with 7 positions matching TRBD1. V dropped 3 bases and J dropped 4; count of bases not matched to a gene: 18. Germline V gene lookup returns CDR1 SGDLS and CDR2 YYNGEE. The CDR3 runs to 18 residues. The CDR3 loop is CASSERGTEFRTGYGYTF. The DNA for the CDR3 is TGTGCCAGCAGCGAGAGAGGGACAGAGTTTAGAACGGGCTATGGCTACACCTTC.

V and J are TRBV5-4 and TRBJ1-2; D is unclear. The V end was cut by 2 bases, the J end by 8 bases, with 13 bases between. Germline CDR1 SGHNT, CDR2 YYREEE (reference sequence). The CDR3 runs to 13 residues. The CDR3 here is CASSFGRQQGYTF. The CDR3 nucleotides are TGTGCCAGCAGCTTCGGCAGACAACAAGGCTACACCTTC.

The rearrangement uses TRBV5-6 and TRBJ2-7; 8 bases are shared with TRBD1. V lost 1 base to trimming and J lost 3 bases; unmatched junction nucleotides: 6. The V gene's germline CDR1 is SGHDT and CDR2 YYEEEE. The CDR3 length is 15 residues. CDR3 in DNA: TGTGCCAGCAGCTTGCCGGGACAGGATTACTACGAGCAGTACTTC. It encodes CASSLPGQDYYEQYF.